This T cell receptor (beta chain) was sequenced for a study of cytomegalovirus exposure and HLA in healthy donors. Study conclusions and caveats: Many donors shared some public TCRs, even though most TCR sequences were rare.

Comment on this clone: Its target is unknown.

This CDR3 spans 15 amino acids. CDR1 is LNHDA, CDR2 SQIVND, per germline (reference sequence). Trimming shortened V by 3 bases and J by 4 bases, and 13 bases separated the two germline ends. Using immunoSEQ multiplex PCR, the repertoire was profiled, and TCRdb retains in-frame clones only, with some absent. The data show some 48,000 clones, over 85% seen once. The specimen was PBMCs. The chain has TRBV19 and TRBJ2-1; D remains unclear. The clonotype originates from a woman aged 18-35 years in good health and CMV-seropositive. The chain's CDR3 is CASSIANEQYNEQFF. The CDR3 bases are TGTGCCAGTAGTATCGCCAACGAACAGTACAATGAGCAGTTCTTC. Based on the CDR3 plus reference TRBV19 and TRBJ2-1, the full variable domain is DGGITQSPKYLFRKEGQNVTLSCEQNLNHDAMYWYRQDPGQGLRLIYYSQIVNDFQKGDIAEGYSVSREKKESFPLTVTSAQKNPTAFYLCASSIANEQYNEQFFGPGTRLTVL.